This T cell receptor (beta chain) was documented in a study of memory CD4+ T cells and cytomegalovirus serostatus. Some clones are missing from TCRdb's copy, which holds only in-frame ones; the method was immunoSEQ multiplex PCR. The sample has some 54,000 clones, about four fifths seen once. This clone was recorded a few times. Single viable CD3+CD4+CD8-CD45RO+ cells were sorted as the memory CD4+ T cells. Losses at the gene ends were 2 bases for V and 3 bases for J; bases not matched to a gene: 9. The CDR3 contains 17 residues. Germline V lookup: CDR1 MDHEN, CDR2 SYDVKM. The V and J genes are TRBV28 and TRBJ2-7; TRBD2 matches 11 bases. The sample taken for sequencing was memory CD4+ T cells from blood. The TCR sequence derives from an adult in good health and CMV-seropositive. The CDR3 loop reads CASSLERLAGIRYEQYF. The CDR3 DNA sequence: TGTGCCAGCAGTTTAGAACGACTAGCGGGAATACGCTACGAGCAGTACTTC.